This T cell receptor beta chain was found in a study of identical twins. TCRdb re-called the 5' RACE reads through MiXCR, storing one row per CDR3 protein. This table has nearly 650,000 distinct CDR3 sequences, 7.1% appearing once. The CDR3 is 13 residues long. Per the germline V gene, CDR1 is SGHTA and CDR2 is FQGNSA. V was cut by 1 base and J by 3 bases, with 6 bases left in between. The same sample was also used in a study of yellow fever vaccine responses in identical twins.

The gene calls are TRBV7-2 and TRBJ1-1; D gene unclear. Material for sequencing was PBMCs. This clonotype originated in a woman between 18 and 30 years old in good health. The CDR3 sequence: CASSLDVYTEAFF. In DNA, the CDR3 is TGTGCCAGCAGCTTAGACGTATACACTGAAGCTTTCTTT. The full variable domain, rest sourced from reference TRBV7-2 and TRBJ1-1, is GAGVSQSPSNKVTEKGKDVELRCDPISGHTALYWYRQSLGQGLEFLIYFQGNSAPDKSGLPSDRFSAERTGGSVSTLTIQRTQQEDSAVYLCASSLDVYTEAFFGQGTRLTVV.